Listed below are T cell receptor beta chains from one sample, sequenced in a study of cytomegalovirus exposure and HLA in healthy donors. Produced via immunoSEQ multiplex PCR; TCRdb's table is partial and in-frame only. The sample contains 100,000 to 150,000 clones, about 79% of which appear only once. The specimen sequenced was PBMCs. These receptors were obtained from a man over 45 in good health and CMV-seronegative. Each CDR3 is given with its conserved first and last residue. D genes are given only for firm matches. Clone size, where shown, is once, few, many, or a class for clones that have expanded.

CDR3 | DNA | V | D | J | size
CASSKQGAGYGQPQHF | TGTGCCAGTAGTAAGCAGGGGGCAGGGTATGGTCAGCCCCAGCATTTT | TRBV19 | TRBD1 | TRBJ1-5 | NA
CSSSLFRGRSGANVLTF | TGTTCCAGCAGCTTATTCAGGGGGAGGTCTGGGGCCAACGTCCTGACTTTC | TRBV7-9 | NA | TRBJ2-6 | few
CASSSQGRGYTF | TGTGCCAGCAGCTCCCAGGGGAGAGGCTACACCTTC | TRBV7-9 | NA | TRBJ1-2 | NA
CASSPTGANSPLHF | TGTGCCAGCAGCCCCACAGGGGCCAATTCACCCCTCCACTTT | TRBV7-9 | TRBD1 | TRBJ1-6 | NA
CASSPRAGSGGYNEQFF | TGTGCCAGCAGCCCCAGGGCCGGTAGCGGGGGTTACAATGAGCAGTTCTTC | TRBV5-4 | TRBD2 | TRBJ2-1 | NA
CASSGTGAQETQYF | TGTGCCAGCAGTGGGACAGGGGCACAAGAGACCCAGTACTTC | TRBV2 | TRBD1 | TRBJ2-5 | NA
CASSIDLETGLISSEAFF | TGTGCCAGTAGTATAGATCTGGAGACAGGGCTTATTAGCTCTGAAGCTTTCTTT | TRBV19 | TRBD1 | TRBJ1-1 | NA
CASRQSSGAGGYTF | TGTGCCAGCAGACAATCATCAGGGGCCGGTGGCTACACCTTC | TRBV11-2 | NA | TRBJ1-2 | NA
CASSVATGGSGELFF | TGTGCCAGCAGCGTAGCTACCGGGGGGTCCGGGGAGCTGTTTTTT | TRBV9 | TRBD2 | TRBJ2-2 | NA
CASSLEGGTSFNTQYF | TGTGCCAGCAGCTTAGAGGGTGGGACTAGCTTTAATACGCAGTATTTT | TRBV7-6 | TRBD2 | TRBJ2-3 | NA
CASSPGNTNTGELFF | TGTGCCAGCAGCCCCGGGAATACGAACACCGGGGAGCTGTTTTTT | TRBV7-9 | NA | TRBJ2-2 | NA
CASSYGQGTYEQYF | TGCGCCAGCAGCTATGGACAGGGGACCTACGAGCAGTACTTC | TRBV5-1 | TRBD1 | TRBJ2-7 | NA
CACGVLQNTGELFF | TGTGCCTGCGGGGTCCTACAGAACACCGGGGAGCTGTTTTTT | TRBV25-1 | NA | TRBJ2-2 | NA
CASNGQVANVLTF | TGTGCCAGCAACGGACAGGTCGCCAACGTCCTGACTTTC | TRBV7-9 | TRBD1 | TRBJ2-6 | NA
CASRQAADQPQHF | TGTGCCAGCCGCCAGGCAGCAGATCAGCCCCAGCATTTT | TRBV28 | NA | TRBJ1-5 | NA
CASSPPLAGNHLVGQFF | TGTGCCAGCTCACCGCCTTTAGCGGGGAATCATCTAGTAGGACAGTTCTTC | TRBV18 | TRBD2 | TRBJ2-1 | NA
CASSSKGIGELFF | TGCGCCAGCTCCTCGAAGGGGATAGGGGAGCTGTTTTTT | TRBV10-2 | NA | TRBJ2-2 | few
CASSPGTSGAYTDTQYF | TGTGCCAGCAGTCCTGGGACTAGCGGGGCTTACACAGATACGCAGTATTTT | TRBV2 | TRBD2 | TRBJ2-3 | NA
CSSSPGDSSNYGYTF | TGTTCCAGCAGCCCGGGGGACAGCTCTAACTATGGCTACACCTTC | TRBV7-9 | TRBD1 | TRBJ1-2 | NA
CASSDLFSSGDEQYF | TGCGCCAGCAGTGATCTCTTTTCCTCGGGGGACGAGCAGTACTTC | TRBV10-1 | NA | TRBJ2-7 | few
CASSHLTAYTEAFF | TGTGCCAGCAGCCACCTGACAGCATACACTGAAGCTTTCTTT | TRBV14 | NA | TRBJ1-1 | NA
CASSFGGENTEAFF | TGTGCCAGCAGCTTCGGGGGTGAGAACACTGAAGCTTTCTTT | TRBV11-2 | NA | TRBJ1-1 | few
CASSLSTVTDTQYF | TGCGCCAGCAGCTTGTCTACCGTCACAGATACGCAGTATTTT | TRBV5-1 | NA | TRBJ2-3 | NA
CASSPGDRGNNEQFF | TGTGCCAGCTCACCGGGGGACAGGGGGAACAATGAGCAGTTCTTC | TRBV18 | TRBD1 | TRBJ2-1 | NA
CASSVESGGAESGELFF | TGTGCCAGCAGCGTAGAATCCGGGGGGGCTGAATCCGGGGAGCTGTTTTTT | TRBV9 | TRBD2 | TRBJ2-2 | NA
CASRTGILNYGYTF | TGTGCCAGCAGGACAGGGATTCTGAACTATGGCTACACCTTC | TRBV6-1 | TRBD1 | TRBJ1-2 | NA
CSFAGVSNEKLFF | TGCAGCTTCGCGGGGGTGTCTAATGAAAAACTGTTTTTT | TRBV29-1 | NA | TRBJ1-4 | NA
CASSPNRVGELFF | TGCGCCAGCAGCCCGAACAGGGTTGGGGAGCTGTTTTTT | TRBV10-1 | NA | TRBJ2-2 | few
CASSIDSRAGAHEQFF | TGTGCCAGTAGTATAGATAGTCGAGCGGGGGCTCATGAGCAGTTCTTC | TRBV19 | TRBD2 | TRBJ2-1 | once
CASSPEVLRAGAQYF | TGTGCCAGCAGCCCCGAGGTGTTAAGGGCAGGGGCCCAGTACTTC | TRBV7-2 | NA | TRBJ2-5 | NA
CASSQGPLAGGNTGELFF | TGTGCCAGCAGCCAAGGTCCTTTAGCGGGGGGGAACACCGGGGAGCTGTTTTTT | TRBV4-2 | TRBD2 | TRBJ2-2 | NA
CASSLGPDNEQFF | TGCGCCAGCAGCTTGGGGCCAGACAATGAGCAGTTCTTC | TRBV5-1 | NA | TRBJ2-1 | few
CASSSDRDSSYEQYF | TGTGCCAGCAGCTCCGACCGGGACAGTTCCTACGAGCAGTACTTC | TRBV7-2 | TRBD1 | TRBJ2-7 | few
CATSTGTGLTTEAFF | TGTGCCACCAGCACCGGGACAGGACTGACCACTGAAGCTTTCTTT | TRBV15 | TRBD1 | TRBJ1-1 | NA
CASSFSTGGRLRAFF | TGTGCCAGCAGCTTCTCGACAGGGGGGAGGTTGCGGGCTTTCTTT | TRBV7-9 | TRBD1 | TRBJ1-1 | NA
CASRDRAFSTDTQYF | TGTGCCAGTAGGGACAGGGCCTTTAGCACAGATACGCAGTATTTT | TRBV19 | TRBD1 | TRBJ2-3 | NA
CASSVPPGYEQYF | TGCGCCAGCAGTGTCCCCCCAGGCTACGAGCAGTACTTC | TRBV10-2 | NA | TRBJ2-7 | few
CASARVDSPLHF | TGTGCCAGCGCCAGGGTGGATTCACCCCTCCACTTT | TRBV2 | NA | TRBJ1-6 | NA
CAWTTGTANTEAFF | TGTGCCTGGACAACCGGGACAGCTAACACTGAAGCTTTCTTT | TRBV30 | TRBD1 | TRBJ1-1 | few
CASSLVRGNGYTF | TGTGCTAGCAGCTTAGTCAGGGGTAATGGCTACACCTTC | TRBV7-8 | NA | TRBJ1-2 | NA
CASSLAETGGFGYTF | TGTGCCAGCAGCTTGGCCGAGACAGGGGGGTTTGGCTACACCTTC | TRBV5-6 | TRBD1 | TRBJ1-2 | once
CASSLDRESAGNTIYF | TGTGCCAGCAGCTTGGACAGGGAGTCGGCTGGAAACACCATATATTTT | TRBV5-5 | NA | TRBJ1-3 | few
CASSSPRYKTNRSYGYTF | TGTGCCAGCAGCTCCCCCCGTTATAAGACCAACAGGAGCTATGGCTACACCTTC | TRBV7-8 | NA | TRBJ1-2 | NA
CASRRGGFAAKPEAFF | TGTGCCAGCAGGAGGGGGGGGTTTGCTGCAAAGCCTGAAGCTTTCTTT | TRBV28 | NA | TRBJ1-1 | few
CASSPWGQGSLLAKNIQYF | TGTGCCAGTAGTCCCTGGGGGCAGGGGAGTCTTCTAGCCAAAAACATTCAGTACTTC | TRBV19 | NA | TRBJ2-4 | once
CASRYEGQGGGYTF | TGTGCCAGCAGATACGAAGGACAGGGCGGAGGCTACACCTTC | TRBV6-5 | TRBD1 | TRBJ1-2 | NA
CASSSDWDRRYSNQPQHF | TGTGCCAGCAGCTCCGACTGGGACAGGCGTTATAGCAATCAGCCCCAGCATTTT | TRBV7-8 | TRBD1 | TRBJ1-5 | few
CASSSTGYYGYTF | TGTGCCAGCAGCTCAACGGGGTACTATGGCTACACCTTC | TRBV7-8 | NA | TRBJ1-2 | NA
CASSPFGTGPYEQYF | TGTGCCAGCTCACCATTCGGGACAGGGCCCTACGAGCAGTACTTC | TRBV18 | TRBD1 | TRBJ2-7 | NA
CASSARDISPLHF | TGTGCCAGCTCTGCCAGGGACATTTCACCCCTCCACTTT | TRBV18 | NA | TRBJ1-6 | NA
CASSRETSGNTIYF | TGTGCCAGCAGCCGGGAAACCTCTGGAAACACCATATATTTT | TRBV7-9 | NA | TRBJ1-3 | NA